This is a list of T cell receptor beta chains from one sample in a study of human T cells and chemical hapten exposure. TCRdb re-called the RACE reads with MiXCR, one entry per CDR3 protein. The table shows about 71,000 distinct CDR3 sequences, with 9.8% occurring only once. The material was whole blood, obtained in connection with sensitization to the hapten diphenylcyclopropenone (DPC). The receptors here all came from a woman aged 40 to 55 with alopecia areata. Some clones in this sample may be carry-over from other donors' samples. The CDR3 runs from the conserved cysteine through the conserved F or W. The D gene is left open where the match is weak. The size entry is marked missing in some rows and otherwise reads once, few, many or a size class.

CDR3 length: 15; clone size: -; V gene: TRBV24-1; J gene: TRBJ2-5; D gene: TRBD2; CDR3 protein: CATSDPGGYQETQYF; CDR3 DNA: TGTGCCACCAGTGATCCGGGAGGATACCAAGAGACCCAGTACTTC
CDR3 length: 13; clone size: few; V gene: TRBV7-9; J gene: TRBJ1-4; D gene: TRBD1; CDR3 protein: CASAGQTNEKLFF; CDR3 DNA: TGTGCCAGCGCGGGACAGACTAATGAAAAACTGTTTTTT
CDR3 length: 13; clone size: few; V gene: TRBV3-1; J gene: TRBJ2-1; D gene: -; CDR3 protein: CASSQALLGGQFF; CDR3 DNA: TGTGCCAGCAGCCAAGCTCTACTGGGGGGGCAGTTCTTC
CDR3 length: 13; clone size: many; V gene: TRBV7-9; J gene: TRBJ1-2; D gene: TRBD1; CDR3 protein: CASSSTGDYGYTF; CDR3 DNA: TGTGCCAGCAGCTCCACAGGGGACTATGGCTACACCTTC
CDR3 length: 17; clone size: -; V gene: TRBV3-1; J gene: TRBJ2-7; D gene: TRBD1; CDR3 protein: CASSQDVRTGELGEQYF; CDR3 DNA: TGTGCCAGCAGCCAAGACGTGAGGACAGGGGAGTTGGGCGAGCAGTACTTC
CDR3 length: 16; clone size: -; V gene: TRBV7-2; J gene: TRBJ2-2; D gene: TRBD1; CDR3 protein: CASSLAGQGNTGELFF; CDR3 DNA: TGTGCCAGCAGCTTGGCGGGACAGGGGAACACCGGGGAGCTGTTTTTT
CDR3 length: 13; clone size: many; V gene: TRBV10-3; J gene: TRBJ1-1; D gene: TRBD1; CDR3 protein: CAIRQGVGTEAFF; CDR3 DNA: TGTGCCATCAGACAGGGGGTGGGCACTGAAGCTTTCTTT
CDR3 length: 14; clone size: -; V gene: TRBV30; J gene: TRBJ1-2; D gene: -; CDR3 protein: CACEDGKRDYGYTF; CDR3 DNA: TGTGCCTGCGAAGACGGGAAAAGGGACTATGGCTACACCTTC
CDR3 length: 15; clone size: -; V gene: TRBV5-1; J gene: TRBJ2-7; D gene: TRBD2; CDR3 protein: CASSSLAGASYEQYF; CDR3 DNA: TGCGCCAGCAGCTCGCTAGCGGGGGCCTCCTACGAGCAGTACTTC
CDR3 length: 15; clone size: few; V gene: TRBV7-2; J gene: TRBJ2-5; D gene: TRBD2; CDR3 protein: CASSWTSGGKETQYF; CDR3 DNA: TGTGCCAGCAGCTGGACTAGCGGGGGGAAGGAGACCCAGTACTTC
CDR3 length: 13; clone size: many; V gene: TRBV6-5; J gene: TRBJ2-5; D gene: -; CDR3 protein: CASSGTVSETQYF; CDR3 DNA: TGTGCCAGCAGTGGAACAGTTTCCGAGACCCAGTACTTC
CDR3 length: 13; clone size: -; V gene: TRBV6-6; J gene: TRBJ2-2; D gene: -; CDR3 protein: CASSYSSPGELFF; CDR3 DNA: TGTGCCAGCAGTTACTCGAGCCCCGGGGAGCTGTTTTTT
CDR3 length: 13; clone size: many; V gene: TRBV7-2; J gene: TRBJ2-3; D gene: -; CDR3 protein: CASSSRQADTQYF; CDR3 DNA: TGTGCCAGCAGCTCCCGACAGGCAGATACGCAGTATTTT
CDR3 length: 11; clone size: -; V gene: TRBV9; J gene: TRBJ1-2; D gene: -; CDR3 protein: CASSPRNGYTF; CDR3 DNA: TGTGCCAGCAGCCCACGAAATGGCTACACCTTC
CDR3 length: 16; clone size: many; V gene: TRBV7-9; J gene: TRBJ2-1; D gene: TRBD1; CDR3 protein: CASSPSGGTGNNEQFF; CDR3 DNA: TGTGCCAGCAGCCCGAGCGGTGGGACAGGGAATAATGAGCAGTTCTTC
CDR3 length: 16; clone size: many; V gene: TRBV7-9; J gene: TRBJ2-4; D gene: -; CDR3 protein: CASSLGLARAKNIQYF; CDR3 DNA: TGTGCCAGCAGCTTAGGCCTAGCAAGGGCCAAAAACATTCAGTACTTC
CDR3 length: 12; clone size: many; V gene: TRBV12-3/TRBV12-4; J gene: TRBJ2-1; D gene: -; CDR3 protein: CAGGRKYNEQFF; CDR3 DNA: TGTGCCGGGGGACGTAAATACAATGAGCAGTTCTTC
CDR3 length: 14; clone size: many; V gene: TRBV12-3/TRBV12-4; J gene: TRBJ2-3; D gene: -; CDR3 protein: CASSGISSTDTQYF; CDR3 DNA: TGTGCCAGCAGTGGGATTTCTAGCACAGATACGCAGTATTTT
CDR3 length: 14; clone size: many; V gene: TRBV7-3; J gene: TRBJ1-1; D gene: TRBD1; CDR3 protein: CASSLQGAGGEAFF; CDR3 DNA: TGTGCCAGCAGCCTACAGGGGGCGGGCGGTGAAGCTTTCTTT
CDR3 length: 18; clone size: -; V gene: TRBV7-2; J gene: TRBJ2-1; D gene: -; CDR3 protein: CASSHSLTGRGPGREQFF; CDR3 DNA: TGTGCCAGCAGCCATTCCCTCACTGGGCGGGGACCGGGAAGAGAGCAGTTCTTC
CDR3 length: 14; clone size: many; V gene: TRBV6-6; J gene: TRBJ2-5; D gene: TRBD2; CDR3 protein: CASTTGLAGGTQYF; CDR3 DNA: TGTGCCAGCACCACCGGACTAGCCGGAGGCACCCAGTACTTC
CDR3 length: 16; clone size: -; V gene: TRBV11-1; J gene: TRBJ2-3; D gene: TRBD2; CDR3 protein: CASSPRAGGRTDTQYF; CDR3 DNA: TGTGCCAGCAGCCCACGGGCGGGGGGCCGCACAGATACGCAGTATTTT
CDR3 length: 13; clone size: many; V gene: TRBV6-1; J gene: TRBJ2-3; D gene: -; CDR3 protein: CASSEGPTDTQYF; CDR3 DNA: TGTGCCAGCAGTGAAGGCCCCACAGATACGCAGTATTTT
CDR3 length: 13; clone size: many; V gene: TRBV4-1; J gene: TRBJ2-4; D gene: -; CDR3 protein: CASSGAGIDIQYF; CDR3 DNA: TGCGCCAGCAGCGGGGCGGGGATAGACATTCAGTACTTC
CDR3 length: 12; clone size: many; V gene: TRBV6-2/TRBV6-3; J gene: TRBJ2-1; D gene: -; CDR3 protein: CASSSGVNEQFF; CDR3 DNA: TGTGCCAGCAGTTCAGGGGTCAATGAGCAGTTCTTC
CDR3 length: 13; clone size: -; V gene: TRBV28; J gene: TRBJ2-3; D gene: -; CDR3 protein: CASRRETTDTQYF; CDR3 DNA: TGTGCCAGCCGGAGGGAGACCACAGATACGCAGTATTTT
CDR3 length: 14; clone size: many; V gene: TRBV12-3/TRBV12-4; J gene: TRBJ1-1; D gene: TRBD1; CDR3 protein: CASSLGQGLIEAFF; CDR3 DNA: TGTGCCAGCAGTTTAGGACAGGGACTTATTGAAGCTTTCTTT
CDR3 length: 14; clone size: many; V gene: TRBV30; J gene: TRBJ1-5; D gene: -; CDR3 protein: CAWSVSLQNQPQHF; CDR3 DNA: TGTGCCTGGAGTGTATCCCTCCAGAATCAGCCCCAGCATTTT
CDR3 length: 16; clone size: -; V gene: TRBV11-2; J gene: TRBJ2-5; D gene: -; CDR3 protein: CASSFAQTSFRGTQHF; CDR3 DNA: TGTGCCAGCAGCTTCGCCCAGACTTCGTTCCGAGGGACCCAGCACTTC
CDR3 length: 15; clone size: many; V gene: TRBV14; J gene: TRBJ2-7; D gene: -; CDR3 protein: CASSQLGQTTYEQYF; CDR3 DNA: TGTGCCAGCAGCCAATTAGGACAAACTACCTACGAGCAGTACTTC
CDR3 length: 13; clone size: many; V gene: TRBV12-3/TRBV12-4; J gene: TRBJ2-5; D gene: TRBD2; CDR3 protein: CASSRDYYETQYF; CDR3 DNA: TGTGCCAGCAGCCGGGACTATTATGAGACCCAGTACTTC
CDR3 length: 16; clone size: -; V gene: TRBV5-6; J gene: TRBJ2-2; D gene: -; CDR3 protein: CASSLAVAVGTGELFF; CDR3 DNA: TGTGCCAGCAGCTTGGCCGTAGCAGTCGGCACCGGGGAGCTGTTTTTT
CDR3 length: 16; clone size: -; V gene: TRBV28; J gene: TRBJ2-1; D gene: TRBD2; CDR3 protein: CASSLWASGGYNEQFF; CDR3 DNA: TGTGCCAGCAGTTTATGGGCTAGCGGGGGCTACAATGAGCAGTTCTTC
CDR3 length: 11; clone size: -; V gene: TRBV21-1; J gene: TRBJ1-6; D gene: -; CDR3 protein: CASSCPSPLHF; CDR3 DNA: TGTGCCAGCAGCTGTCCTTCACCCCTCCACTTT
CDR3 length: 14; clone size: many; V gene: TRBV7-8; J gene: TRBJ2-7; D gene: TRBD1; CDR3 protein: CASSSPGQTYEQYF; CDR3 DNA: TGTGCCAGCAGCTCCCCGGGACAGACCTACGAGCAGTACTTC
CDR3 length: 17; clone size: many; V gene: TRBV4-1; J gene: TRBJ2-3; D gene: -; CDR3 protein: CASSQGLAAASTDTQYF; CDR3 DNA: TGCGCCAGCAGCCAGGGCCTAGCAGCAGCTAGCACAGATACGCAGTATTTT
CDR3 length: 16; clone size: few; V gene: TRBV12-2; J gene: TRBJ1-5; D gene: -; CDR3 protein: CASRPRRAREDQPQHF; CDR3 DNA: TGTGCAAGTCGCCCCAGACGGGCCAGGGAGGATCAGCCCCAGCATTTT
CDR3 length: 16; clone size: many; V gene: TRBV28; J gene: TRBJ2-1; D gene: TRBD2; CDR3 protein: CASSSPSGGASNEQFF; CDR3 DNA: TGTGCCAGCAGTTCCCCTAGCGGGGGGGCCTCTAATGAGCAGTTCTTC